The present T cell receptor beta chain was sequenced within a study of cytomegalovirus exposure and HLA in healthy donors (dated by TCRdb to about 2017). Regarding the study in general: An earlier analysis of roughly 630 of the donors reported approximately 290 Gb of sequence data and around 120 million unique TCR beta sequences from some 180 million T cells. An earlier analysis of around 540 of the donors applied high-throughput TCR beta sequencing to assess whether each TCR beta V gene segment acted as functional or pseudogenic. Genome-wide SNP genotypes for about 65% of the roughly 700 donors were used in a later genetic analysis, which treated that subset as a discovery cohort. Using immunosequencing, the study profiled T cell repertoires from about 610 subjects and related those repertoires to cytomegalovirus serostatus. To study patterns of TCR occurrence, a later analysis re-analyzed previously published TCR beta repertoires from 666 donors and added high-resolution HLA genotyping. An early release that covered more than 550 HLA-typed donors contained approximately 290 gigabases of sequencing data and 80 million or so unique TCR sequences. Roughly 5 DR-DQ haplotypes were handled as single units for association and clustering because linkage in the cohort was strong. Alongside the repertoire data, information on donor age, sex, ethnicity and CMV serostatus was compiled. Besides the first cohort of roughly 660 subjects, a separate validation cohort made up of about 120 different subjects was used. Every repertoire in the discovery cohort had been generated on one and the same sequencing platform. HLA typing included class I and class II loci at four-digit resolution. The study was designed to test whether signatures of past pathogen exposure could be identified by cataloging public T cell receptors. The number of donors typed differed by locus, with roughly 620-630 for A, B, C, DRB1 and DQB1, 522 for DQA1, under 610 for DPA1, and roughly 450 for DPB1. Across approximately 400 genotyped donors of the cohort, an average of approximately 200,000 unique TCR beta nucleotide sequences per donor were sequenced, and roughly a sixth of those sequences were non-productive. Rather than drawing on any new phenotypic data, the later analysis identified candidate immune exposures from TCR beta sequences and the way those sequences occurred across donors. Of the approximately 400 genotyped donors, about 80% fell in the genetic ancestry cluster associated with self-reported Caucasian donors. To predict cytomegalovirus infection status, the study brought together high-throughput TCR immunosequencing, statistical association of individual TCRs with disease status, and machine learning.

The cohort consisted of 600 to 750 healthy bone marrow donors. Cohort members were all nominally healthy when sampled, although unrecorded immune exposures were likely present. The donor was CMV seronegative and was included in the group of about 350 seronegative cohort members. Each donor provided a peripheral blood sample, and peripheral blood mononuclear cells were used for TCR beta sequencing. Genomic DNA extraction from the blood cell samples was performed with the Qiagen DNeasy Blood Extraction Kit. Based on the germline V gene (reference sequence), the CDR1 and CDR2 sequences are LNHDA and SQIVND. Inclusive of the bounding cysteine and phenylalanine, the CDR3 is 13 residues long. The kept DNA is CDR3 alone, 39 bases in frame from the first base. Trimmed from V: 6 bases; trimmed from J: 10 bases; junction bases lacking a gene match: 10. This clone was detected a few times. Its recognized antigen is unknown. No base-level quality is on record; no much larger clone is a single base apart.

Receptor libraries were prepared by the immunoSEQ multiplex PCR assay. For the multiplex PCR, a mixture combining 60 forward primers for TCR Vbeta segments and 13 reverse primers for TCR Jbeta segments was used. The CDR3 region of rearranged TCR beta genes was amplified from genomic DNA with a multiplex PCR assay. The amplified TCR beta libraries were sequenced on the Illumina HiSeq System as 87-base-pair reads. The study's processing was this. In a later analysis, 70 million to 95 million unique TCR beta chains were counted across the 690 or so repertoires, and approximately 11 million of these chains were shared by at least two donors. A nearest-neighbor algorithm error-corrected the raw reads and collapsed the reads into unique sequences, merging closely related sequences to remove PCR and sequencing errors. CDR3 sequences were aligned to IMGT reference sequences to assign V, D and J gene segments. Each retained sequence needed at least a six-nucleotide match to both a V gene segment and a J gene segment. A rearrangement counted as productive if the CDR3 had no stop codons and remained in frame with V and J, and every other rearrangement counted as non-productive. Following IMGT convention, CDR3 was defined as the stretch from the second conserved V-encoded cysteine to the conserved J-encoded phenylalanine. Sequences without an unambiguous match to a single V gene segment were excluded from the earlier analysis of about 600 of the donors. An earlier analysis of fewer than 750 of the donors classified V segments as functional when productive rearrangements were above 56.7% and as segregating when the standard deviation between donors was above 5%. A statistical classification framework was built to diagnose cytomegalovirus status from the catalog of TCR beta chain sequences. V and J gene assignment, in a later analysis, came from comparing TCR nucleotide sequences with IMGT/GENE-DB human TR gene sequences. Using the TCRdist pipeline, a later analysis assigned CDR3 sequences along with most-parsimonious VDJ recombination scenarios. A later analysis defined each TCR beta chain by its CDR3 amino acid sequence plus V-gene family, and excluded reads lacking a unique V-gene family. As a way to deal with suspected cross-contamination and a sequencing artifact, a later analysis dropped 640 or so nucleotide sequences that were highly shared and had low generation probability. In a later analysis, a clonal expansion index for each public chain was calculated from normalized within-repertoire ranks of inferred template counts. A later analysis computed generation probabilities with a VDJ recombination model fitted to out-of-frame rearrangements, and checked the results against IGoR. In a later analysis, hypergeometric tests were used to score TCR-TCR, TCR-HLA and TCR-CMV co-occurrence, with a repertoire-size bias correction applied to TCR pairs. To estimate false discovery rates, a later analysis permuted the HLA or CMV assignments 20 times. In a later analysis, co-occurring TCRs were grouped using DBSCAN, and TCRdist sequence similarity was added for clustering within HLA-allele-positive subsets. For co-occurrence clustering, repertoires with fewer than 30,000 or more than 120,000 public chains were excluded, along with 5 or 6 repertoires with anomalous nucleotide sharing. TCRdb stores this immuneACCESS table with in-frame sequences only. Part of the clones is absent; in the studies checked, under half of the shortfall reflects unresolved V genes, and no reason is known for the rest. V, J and clone size are taken as reported in that table, and D and trimming were inferred from the DNA itself. This sample has 150,000 to 200,000 clones in its table, and under 85% of those were observed once. The ten largest make up 1.5% to 2% of the sample.

The full study reports these points: A later analysis found that HLA-associated TCR beta chains were more clonally expanded and had lower generation probabilities than equally common non-associated chains. A cluster of highly shared sequence variants was judged likely to represent a technical artifact of the sequencing pipeline. HLA typing was unavailable for some donors at each locus, so association tests used only the typed subset. Most TCR sequences were observed very rarely across donors, whereas some public TCRs were present in many individuals. It was suggested by the authors that the approach could potentially be generalized to other disease states and immunological phenotypes. In a later genetic analysis, a missense DCLRE1C variant was associated with V-gene and J-gene trimming of TCR beta chains, and the association was replicated in an independent cohort. A later genetic analysis reported fewer N-insertions in productive TCRs among donors in an Asian-associated ancestry cluster than the roughly 700-donor mean. A total of fewer than 200 TCR beta chains were listed by the study as associated with cytomegalovirus. Assigning TCR associations to individual alleles was difficult when HLA alleles, especially DR and DQ, strongly co-occurred. According to a later analysis, most CMV-associated TCR beta chains appeared to be HLA-restricted, and the HLA associations seemed to be driven largely by CMV exposure. In a later analysis, TCR association rates were found to vary across HLA loci, with the most associated TCRs seen for DRB1 alleles and the fewest for HLA-C alleles. The classifier was reported to diagnose cytomegalovirus status with high specificity and sensitivity in both the original cohort and the validation cohort. Linkage disequilibrium might explain the correlated functional status among segregating V segments, but an unknown experimental factor could not be ruled out. Only TCR beta chains were sequenced in this cohort, and the absence of alpha or paired-chain data limited detectable features. In a later analysis, 15,000 to 20,000 TCR beta sequences were associated with specific HLA alleles at a false discovery rate of 0.05. A further reported finding was that TCR beta sequences accurately predicted the HLA-A and HLA-B alleles for most subjects in the first cohort. In vitro tests confirmed that three of the cytomegalovirus-associated TCR beta chains recognize cytomegalovirus antigens. Because counts were too low, 15 to 20 rarely observed V segments, including chromosome 9 orphons, were excluded from the earlier analysis of 587 of the donors. Some IMGT-functional V segments, including TRBV6-2 and TRBV6-3, could not be distinguished by the 87-base-pair reads and were therefore excluded. In a later analysis, several top co-occurrence clusters were reported to appear linked to parvovirus B19, influenza, CMV and Epstein-Barr virus. Immune exposure information for the cohort was limited to CMV serostatus. In an earlier analysis of 500 to 650 of the donors, most TCR beta V segments appeared in productive rearrangements about 90% or about 30% of the time, broadly matching IMGT annotations. Sequencing depth was assumed to be roughly uniform across donors in the presence/absence analyses, though that assumption may not hold.

The chain is encoded by TRBV19 joined to TRBJ1-1; 8 bases in the middle match TRBD1. The clonotype was recovered from a young woman in good health and CMV-seronegative. Sequencing input: PBMCs. The CDR3 has the sequence CASSKTGVVRAFF. The DNA reads as follows: TGTGCCAGTAGCAAGACAGGGGTGGTTCGAGCTTTCTTT.